A selection of T cell receptor beta chains follows, all from one sample in a study of human T cells and chemical hapten exposure. TCRdb reanalysed the RACE reads using MiXCR and keeps one entry per CDR3 protein. The table shows more than 70,000 distinct CDR3 sequences, with 12% occurring only once. Specimen: whole blood, collected in connection with sensitization to the hapten diphenylcyclopropenone (DPC). The receptors here all came from a woman aged 55-69 years with alopecia areata. Some clones in this sample may be carry-over from other donors' samples. CDR3s include the opening cysteine and the closing phenylalanine or tryptophan. Each record gives: clone size, V gene, CDR3 protein. Size is omitted from some rows. Given values are once, few, many or a class for expanded clones.

clone_size: few
v_call: TRBV11-2
cdr3_aa: CASSLYPGQPQHF

clone_size: few
v_call: TRBV6-1
cdr3_aa: CASSENRVGVEKLFF

clone_size: many
v_call: TRBV20-1
cdr3_aa: CSAGGSGGMAADTQYF

clone_size: .
v_call: TRBV3-1
cdr3_aa: CASSPRREKLFF

clone_size: .
v_call: TRBV20-1
cdr3_aa: CSAREPNQPQHF

clone_size: .
v_call: TRBV7-6
cdr3_aa: CASRPSLTGGNNEQFF

clone_size: .
v_call: TRBV29-1
cdr3_aa: CSVQQPETQYF

clone_size: many
v_call: TRBV29-1
cdr3_aa: CSVEGQGAKGTEAFF

clone_size: many
v_call: TRBV6-5
cdr3_aa: CASRQNRWTGELFF

clone_size: few
v_call: TRBV7-2
cdr3_aa: CASRSEVPYGYTF

clone_size: many
v_call: TRBV10-3
cdr3_aa: CAITSLWGNTEAFF

clone_size: few
v_call: TRBV12-5
cdr3_aa: CASGPLARGSYEQYF

clone_size: .
v_call: TRBV13
cdr3_aa: CASSLRRDRNTDTQYF

clone_size: few
v_call: TRBV12-3/TRBV12-4
cdr3_aa: CASRFAGGLTEAFF

clone_size: .
v_call: TRBV2
cdr3_aa: CASIPGGGTDMQYF

clone_size: few
v_call: TRBV5-6
cdr3_aa: CASSLERGGDYNEQFF

clone_size: few
v_call: TRBV6-1
cdr3_aa: CASRRDSLGNEQFF

clone_size: .
v_call: TRBV5-6
cdr3_aa: CASSRGRTGEQPQHF

clone_size: many
v_call: TRBV6-5
cdr3_aa: CASSYSKAGAYEQYF

clone_size: .
v_call: TRBV2
cdr3_aa: CASSTNRGASSYEQYF

clone_size: .
v_call: TRBV11-2
cdr3_aa: CASSWARNQPQHF

clone_size: many
v_call: TRBV12-3/TRBV12-4
cdr3_aa: CASSSTDSNQPQHF

clone_size: many
v_call: TRBV13
cdr3_aa: CASSLAGGGDEQFF

clone_size: many
v_call: TRBV10-3
cdr3_aa: CAISPGQGVKGELFF

clone_size: many
v_call: TRBV27
cdr3_aa: CASSFRGVQPQHF

clone_size: .
v_call: TRBV9
cdr3_aa: CASSVAWGRGEKLFF

clone_size: few
v_call: TRBV11-1
cdr3_aa: CASTERLAGVDEQYF

clone_size: .
v_call: TRBV20-1
cdr3_aa: CSATSSLYDTQYF

clone_size: .
v_call: TRBV7-7
cdr3_aa: CASSLGGWETQYF

clone_size: .
v_call: TRBV18
cdr3_aa: CASSPVNPGQNTEAFF

clone_size: many
v_call: TRBV6-6
cdr3_aa: CASSRDYLPNEQFF

clone_size: .
v_call: TRBV25-1
cdr3_aa: CASRSSGRQTQYF

clone_size: .
v_call: TRBV5-4
cdr3_aa: CASSLGVGDTEAFF

clone_size: .
v_call: TRBV7-2
cdr3_aa: CASSSFEVGEAFF

clone_size: .
v_call: TRBV29-1
cdr3_aa: CSVRGQGQDTIYF

clone_size: .
v_call: TRBV6-4
cdr3_aa: CASSEQHNQPQHF

clone_size: .
v_call: TRBV2
cdr3_aa: CANSAGTGGYTQYF

clone_size: many
v_call: TRBV7-8
cdr3_aa: CASSTRQGAGELFF

clone_size: many
v_call: TRBV19
cdr3_aa: CASSGPSTNTGELFF

clone_size: many
v_call: TRBV29-1
cdr3_aa: CSVNHVSEAFF

clone_size: few
v_call: TRBV10-1
cdr3_aa: CASSDWRNTGELFF

clone_size: .
v_call: TRBV6-2/TRBV6-3
cdr3_aa: CASPFLGVRGSYEQYF

clone_size: few
v_call: TRBV6-2/TRBV6-3
cdr3_aa: CASSYSTDAQETQYF